Here is one T cell receptor beta chain with its context. This table comes from immunoSEQ multiplex PCR, and its TCRdb copy is limited to in-frame clones, with some not included. This sample has under 100,000 clones; approximately 95% occur once, and the top ten carry approximately 0.2%. This record belongs to a study of technical replicates of blood from several donors. Germline V lookup: CDR1 SQVTM, CDR2 ANQGSEA. The CDR3 runs to 13 residues. The V gene end was trimmed by 7 bases and the J gene end by 0 bases; junction bases not matched to a gene: 2. V usage is TRBV29-1 and J usage is TRBJ1-4; TRBD1 aligns across 7 bases. The sample comprised T cells isolated from PBMCs. This clonotype was obtained from a human donor in good health. The CDR3 protein is CSGQGATNEKLFF. The CDR3 nucleotides read TGCAGCGGACAGGGTGCAACTAATGAAAAACTGTTTTTT.